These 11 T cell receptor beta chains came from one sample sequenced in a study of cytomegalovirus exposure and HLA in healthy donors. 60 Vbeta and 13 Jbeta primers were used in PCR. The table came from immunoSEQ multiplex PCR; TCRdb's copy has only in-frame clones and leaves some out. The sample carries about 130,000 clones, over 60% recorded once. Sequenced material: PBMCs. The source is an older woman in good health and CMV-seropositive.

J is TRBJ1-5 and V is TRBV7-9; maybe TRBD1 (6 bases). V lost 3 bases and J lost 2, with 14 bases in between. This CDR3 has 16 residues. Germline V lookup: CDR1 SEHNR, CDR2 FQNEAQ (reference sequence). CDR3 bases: TGTGCCAGCAGCTTGGAACAGGGTAGGGGCAATCAGCCCCAGCATTTT. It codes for CASSLEQGRGNQPQHF.

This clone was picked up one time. The DNA for the CDR3 is TGTGCCAGCAGGACATCTAGCACAGATACGCAGTATTTT. As protein: CASRTSSTDTQYF. The gene calls are TRBV7-2 and TRBJ2-3, with no clear D. This CDR3 is built from 13 residues. The V gene's germline CDR1 is SGHTA and CDR2 FQGNSA. Trimming shortened V by 6 bases and J by 0 bases, and 7 bases separated the two germline ends.

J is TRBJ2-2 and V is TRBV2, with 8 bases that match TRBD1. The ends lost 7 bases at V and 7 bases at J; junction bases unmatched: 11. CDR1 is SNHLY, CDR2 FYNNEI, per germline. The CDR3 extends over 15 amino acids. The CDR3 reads CASISTQGAGGELFF. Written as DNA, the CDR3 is TGTGCCAGCATTTCAACCCAGGGGGCGGGCGGGGAGCTGTTTTTT.

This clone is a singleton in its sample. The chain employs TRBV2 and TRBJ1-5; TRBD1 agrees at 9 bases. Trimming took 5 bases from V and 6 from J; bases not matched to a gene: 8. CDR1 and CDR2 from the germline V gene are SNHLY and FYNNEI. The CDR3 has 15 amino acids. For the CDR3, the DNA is TGTGCCAGCAGTCCACAGGGGGCTATAACTCAGCCCCAGCATTTT. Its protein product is CASSPQGAITQPQHF.

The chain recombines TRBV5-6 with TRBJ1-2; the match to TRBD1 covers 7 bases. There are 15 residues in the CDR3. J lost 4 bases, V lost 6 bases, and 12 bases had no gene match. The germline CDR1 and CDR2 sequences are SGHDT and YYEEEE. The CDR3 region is CASTSWTGDRYGYTF. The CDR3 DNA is TGTGCCAGCACATCTTGGACAGGCGACCGCTATGGCTACACCTTC.

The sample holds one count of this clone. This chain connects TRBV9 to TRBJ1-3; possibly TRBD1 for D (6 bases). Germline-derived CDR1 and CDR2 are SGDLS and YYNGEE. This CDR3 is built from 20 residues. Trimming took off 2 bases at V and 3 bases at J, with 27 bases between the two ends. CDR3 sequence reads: CASSVLGGRGRRLVGNTIYF. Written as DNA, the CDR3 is TGTGCCAGCAGCGTCTTAGGGGGACGGGGCAGAAGATTGGTTGGAAACACCATATATTTT. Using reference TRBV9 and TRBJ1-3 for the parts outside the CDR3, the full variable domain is DSGVTQTPKHLITATGQRVTLRCSPRSGDLSVYWYQQSLDQGLQFLIQYYNGEERAKGNILERFSAQQFPDLHSELNLSSLELGDSALYFCASSVLGGRGRRLVGNTIYFGEGSWLTVV.

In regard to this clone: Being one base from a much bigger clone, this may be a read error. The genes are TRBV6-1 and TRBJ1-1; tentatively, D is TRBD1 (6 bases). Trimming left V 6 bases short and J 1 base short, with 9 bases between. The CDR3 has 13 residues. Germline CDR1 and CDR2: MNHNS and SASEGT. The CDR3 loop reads CASSRQENTEAFF. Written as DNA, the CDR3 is TGTGCCAGCAGCCGACAGGAGAACACTGAAGCTTTCTTT.

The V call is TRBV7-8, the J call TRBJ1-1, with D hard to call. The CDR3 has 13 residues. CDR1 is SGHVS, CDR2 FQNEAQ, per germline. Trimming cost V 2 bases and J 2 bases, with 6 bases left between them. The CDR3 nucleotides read TGTGCCAGCAGCTTAAGGACTAACACTGAAGCTTTCTTT. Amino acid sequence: CASSLRTNTEAFF.

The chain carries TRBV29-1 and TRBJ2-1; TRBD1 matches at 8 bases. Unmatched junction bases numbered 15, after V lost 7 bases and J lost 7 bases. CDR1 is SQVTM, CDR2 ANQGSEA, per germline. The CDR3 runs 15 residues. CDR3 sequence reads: CSDRTGQTTGNEQFF. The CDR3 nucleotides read TGCAGCGACAGGACAGGGCAAACCACCGGTAATGAGCAGTTCTTC.

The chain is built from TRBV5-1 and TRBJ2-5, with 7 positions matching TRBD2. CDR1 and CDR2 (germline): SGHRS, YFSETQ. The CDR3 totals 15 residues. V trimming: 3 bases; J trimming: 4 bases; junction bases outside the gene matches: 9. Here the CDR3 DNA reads TGCGCCAGCAGCTCGCTACCGACTAGCTTAGAGACCCAGTACTTC. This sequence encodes CASSSLPTSLETQYF.

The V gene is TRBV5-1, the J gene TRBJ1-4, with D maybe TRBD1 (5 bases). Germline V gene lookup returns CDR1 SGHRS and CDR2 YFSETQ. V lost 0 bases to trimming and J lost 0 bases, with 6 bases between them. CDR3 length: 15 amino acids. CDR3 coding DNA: TGCGCCAGCAGCTTGGGACAGTCAACTAATGAAAAACTGTTTTTT. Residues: CASSLGQSTNEKLFF.